These 3 T cell receptor beta chains came from one sample sequenced in a study of blood T cell repertoires in COVID-19. Assay used: immunoSEQ multiplex PCR; TCRdb lists only in-frame clones, some missing. The table lists about 170,000 clones, 85% to 95% of them singletons, with around 0.53% in the top ten. Sequencing was performed on peripheral blood. All receptors derive from a man in his forties or fifties with acute or convalescent COVID-19.

The V gene is TRBV19, the J gene TRBJ2-3, with 7 bases identical to TRBD1. Unmatched junction bases numbered 8, after V lost 8 bases and J lost 3 bases. Germline assignment: CDR1 LNHDA and CDR2 SQIVND (reference sequence). The CDR3 sequence is 14 residues long. Here the CDR3 reads CASGDRERTDTQYF. The CDR3 nucleotides are TGTGCCAGTGGAGACAGGGAGCGGACAGATACGCAGTATTTT. The variable domain in full, with the rest retrieved from reference TRBV19 and TRBJ2-3, is DGGITQSPKYLFRKEGQNVTLSCEQNLNHDAMYWYRQDPGQGLRLIYYSQIVNDFQKGDIAEGYSVSREKKESFPLTVTSAQKNPTAFYLCASGDRERTDTQYFGPGTRLTVL.

The chain uses TRBV7-3 and TRBJ2-1; 10 positions match TRBD1. Germline trimming cut 6 bases from V and 10 bases from J; bases unmatched to any gene: 9. Germline values: CDR1 SGHTA, CDR2 FQGTGA. This CDR3 is built from 14 residues. In DNA, the CDR3 is TGTGCCAGCAGACCCGGACAGGGGGTACAGGAGCAGTTCTTC. The encoded protein is CASRPGQGVQEQFF.

In its sample, this clone was seen once. The rearrangement links TRBV27 to TRBJ2-5; TRBD2 matches 10 bases. The CDR3 is 15 amino acids. Per germline, CDR1 MNHEY and CDR2 SMNVEV (reference sequence). Losses at the gene ends were 3 bases for V and 4 bases for J; bases not matched to a gene: 5. CDR3 nucleotide sequence: TGTGCCAGCAGTTTTGAGACTAGCGGGCGAGAGACCCAGTACTTC. Translating it yields CASSFETSGRETQYF.